One sample yielded the 11 T cell receptor beta chains listed below, sequenced in a study of blood T cell repertoires in COVID-19. The data were produced by immunoSEQ multiplex PCR, yet TCRdb's version contains in-frame clones alone and is incomplete. The sample records approximately 260,000 clones, over 75% being singletons. What was sequenced was peripheral blood. The receptors come from a woman between 35 and 50 years old who had recovered from COVID-19.

This clone has at least ten counts. The chain uses TRBV19 and TRBJ1-2, with 10 bases aligning to TRBD1. The junction had 10 bases not matched to a gene; V was cut back by 5 bases and J by 7 bases. Germline values: CDR1 LNHDA, CDR2 SQIVND (reference sequence). This CDR3 is built from 15 residues. Here the CDR3 DNA reads TGTGCCAGTAGTGATCGGACAGGGGGAATAGGTGGCTACACCTTC. This codes for CASSDRTGGIGGYTF.

This clone has a single count. The chain combines TRBV5-4 with TRBJ2-2, with D tentatively TRBD2 (6 bases). This CDR3 spans 15 amino acids. Germline V gene lookup returns CDR1 SGHNT and CDR2 YYREEE (reference sequence). V shed 4 bases and J shed 0 bases, with 10 bases lying between them. The CDR3 reads CASSADYANTGELFF. Here the CDR3 DNA reads TGTGCCAGCAGCGCGGACTACGCGAACACCGGGGAGCTGTTTTTT.

This clone has more than one count but fewer than ten. The chain has TRBV11-2 and TRBJ2-7; 9 bases match TRBD1. Trimming cost V 5 bases and J 3 bases; bases outside gene matches: 5. In germline, CDR1 is SGHAT, CDR2 FQNNGV. The CDR3 spans 14 residues. The DNA for the CDR3 is TGTGCCAGCAGCCCCCAGGGACAGGGCTACGAGCAGTACTTC. Protein product: CASSPQGQGYEQYF.

The rearrangement uses TRBV6-2 or TRBV6-3 and TRBJ1-6; 7 positions agree with TRBD1. The ends lost 6 bases at V and 3 bases at J; junction bases unmatched: 14. Germline-derived CDR1 and CDR2 are MNHEY and SVGEGT. The length of the CDR3 is 18 residues. This CDR3 reads CASSPDDRDGIYNSPLHF. The CDR3, as DNA: TGTGCCAGCAGCCCCGATGACAGGGATGGCATCTATAATTCACCCCTCCACTTT.

This sequence joins TRBV18 and TRBJ1-3; D gene uncertain. Germline CDR1 reads KGHSH; CDR2 reads LQKENI. The germline V and J ends were trimmed by 0 bases and 0 bases, with 6 bases remaining between them. The CDR3 covers 15 residues. The CDR3 region has the DNA TGTGCCAGCTCACCACCAGCAGGCTCTGGAAACACCATATATTTT. This translates into CASSPPAGSGNTIYF.

The CDR3 spells CASSLWGRGPLTEAFF. The CDR3 region has the DNA TGTGCCAGCAGCTTGTGGGGCAGGGGGCCTCTTACTGAAGCTTTCTTT. The chain is built from TRBV5-4 and TRBJ1-1; TRBD1 matches 8 bases. J was trimmed by 5 bases and V by 1 base; bases with no gene match: 10. The CDR3 totals 16 residues. CDR1 and CDR2 (germline): SGHNT, YYREEE (reference sequence). The whole variable domain, remainder taken from reference TRBV5-4 and TRBJ1-1, is ETGVTQSPTHLIKTRGQQVTLRCSSQSGHNTVSWYQQALGQGPQFIFQYYREEENGRGNFPPRFSGLQFPNYSSELNVNALELDDSALYLCASSLWGRGPLTEAFFGQGTRLTVV.

This clone appeared once. V is TRBV7-2 and J is TRBJ1-5; D gene uncertain. This CDR3 region has 13 residues. V was cut by 8 bases and J by 1 base, with 9 bases left in between. Per germline, CDR1 SGHTA and CDR2 FQGNSA. The CDR3, as DNA: TGTGCCAGCCGGCGAGGGAGCAATCAGCCCCAGCATTTT. Protein: CASRRGSNQPQHF.

The chain carries TRBV19 and TRBJ2-1; 9 bases line up with TRBD2. The CDR3 consists of 14 residues. V shed 2 bases and J 10 bases; nucleotides not matched to a gene: 6. Germline V lookup: CDR1 LNHDA, CDR2 SQIVND (reference sequence). This chain's CDR3 is CASSIRGGRVEQFF. DNA for the CDR3: TGTGCCAGTAGTATACGAGGCGGGAGGGTAGAGCAGTTCTTC.

The rearrangement uses TRBV5-1 and TRBJ2-7, with 13 nucleotides matching TRBD2. Trimming removed 4 bases from V and 5 bases from J; junction bases left unmatched: 9. The CDR3 totals 16 residues. The germline CDR1 and CDR2 sequences are SGHRS and YFSETQ. The CDR3 DNA is TGCGCCAGCAGCCACGGACTAGCGGGAGTCCCCCACGAGCAGTACTTC. Its translation: CASSHGLAGVPHEQYF.

The gene calls are TRBV19 and TRBJ1-2; 7 nucleotides align to TRBD1. CDR1 and CDR2 from the germline V gene are LNHDA and SQIVND (reference sequence). V trimming: 5 bases; J trimming: 8 bases; junction bases outside the gene matches: 14. This CDR3 comprises 15 residues. The CDR3 region has the DNA TGTGCCAGTAGTGTTAACCACTGGACAGGAGGCGGCTACACCTTC. This encodes CASSVNHWTGGGYTF.

DNA for the CDR3: TGCAGCGTTGATGGAGTGGCTAGCGGGAAGCAGTTCTTC. Translated, it gives CSVDGVASGKQFF. This sequence joins TRBV29-1 and TRBJ2-1, with TRBD2 identical over 9 bases. The V gene end was trimmed by 3 bases and the J gene end by 11 bases; junction bases not matched to a gene: 8. CDR1 and CDR2 (germline): SQVTM, ANQGSEA. The CDR3 length is 13 residues.